The 25 T cell receptor beta chains below were found in one sample sequenced in a study of T-cell reconstitution after alpha-beta-depleted transplantation in children. Preparation of the TCRbeta library used unique molecular identifiers. Using its own MiXCR run on the PCR reads, TCRdb lists one record per CDR3 protein. The sample lists about 400,000 distinct CDR3 sequences, about a fifth occurring once. The material was PBMCs from the stem cell graft donor, obtained from the stem cell graft. These receptors originate from a human donor who donated a stem cell graft to a child with acute myeloid leukemia.

The chain joins TRBV20-1 to TRBJ1-4, with D unclear. Germline CDR1 reads DFQATT; CDR2 reads SNEGSKA (reference sequence). Trimming cost V 0 bases and J 2 bases, with 7 bases left between them. The CDR3 has 14 amino acids. The CDR3 DNA sequence: TGCAGTGCTAGAGAGGCGGTTACTAATGAAAAACTGTTTTTT. Protein sequence: CSAREAVTNEKLFF.

This clonotype appeared a few times. The chain carries TRBV10-2 and TRBJ2-1, with TRBD2 matching 12 bases. The trim removed 4 bases at V and 2 bases at J, leaving 6 bases unmatched. The CDR3 totals 17 residues. Germline values: CDR1 WSHSY, CDR2 SAAADI. DNA of the CDR3: TGCGCCAGCAGTGTCTCAGGACTAGCGGGACCCTACAATGAGCAGTTCTTC. This encodes CASSVSGLAGPYNEQFF.

This clonotype was seen a few times. The chain has TRBV20-1 and TRBJ2-4, with D uncertain. CDR1 is DFQATT, CDR2 SNEGSKA, per germline (reference sequence). Trimming cost V 4 bases and J 1 base, with 8 bases left between them. The CDR3 length is 13 residues. The CDR3 spells CSANKHAKNIQYF. CDR3 sequence (DNA): TGCAGTGCTAATAAACACGCCAAAAACATTCAGTACTTC.

The rearrangement joins TRBV28 to TRBJ2-7; possible D gene TRBD2, 6 bases. This CDR3 is 16 amino acids long. With 6 bases removed from V and 2 bases from J, the gap between germline ends came to 20 bases. Germline CDR1 and CDR2: MDHEN and SYDVKM. The CDR3 spells CASSLGTGVAPYEQYF. CDR3 sequence (DNA): TGTGCCAGCAGCCTGGGCACGGGAGTGGCCCCCTACGAGCAGTACTTC. Based on the CDR3 plus reference TRBV28 and TRBJ2-7, the full variable domain is DVKVTQSSRYLVKRTGEKVFLECVQDMDHENMFWYRQDPGLGLRLIYFSYDVKMKEKGDIPEGYSVSREKKERFSLILESASTNQTSMYLCASSLGTGVAPYEQYFGPGTRLTVT.

This clonotype was recorded a few times. V and J are TRBV7-2 and TRBJ2-1; maybe TRBD2 (5 bases). Germline V gives CDR1 SGHTA, CDR2 FQGNSA. The V end was cut by 5 bases, the J end by 7 bases, with 12 bases between. The CDR3 runs 13 residues. CDR3 sequence: CASSARLRNEQFF. The CDR3 DNA reads as TGTGCCAGCAGCGCCCGACTACGGAATGAGCAGTTCTTC.

The rearrangement joins TRBV7-9 to TRBJ2-7; D is undetermined. V lost 3 bases and J lost 2, with 11 bases in between. The germline V gene encodes CDR1 SEHNR and CDR2 FQNEAQ (reference sequence). The CDR3 consists of 14 residues. The CDR3 nucleotides read TGTGCCAGCAGCTTTCGGAACACAGCCTACGAGCAGTACTTC. As protein: CASSFRNTAYEQYF.

The V gene is TRBV29-1, the J gene TRBJ1-1, with 9 bases fitting TRBD1. This CDR3 contains 12 residues. The V gene end was trimmed by 7 bases and the J gene end by 7 bases; junction bases not matched to a gene: 7. Germline V gene data show CDR1 as SQVTM and CDR2 as ANQGSEA. The CDR3 coding sequence is TGCAGCGGTGCACAGGGGGCCGGTGAAGCTTTCTTT. Translating gives CSGAQGAGEAFF.

The chain's CDR3 is CASSGTVTNEKLFF. The CDR3 DNA reads TGTGCCAGCAGTGGGACAGTGACTAATGAAAAACTGTTTTTT. This sequence joins TRBV6-1 and TRBJ1-4, with D possibly TRBD1 on 6 matching bases. Per germline, CDR1 MNHNS and CDR2 SASEGT. The V end lost 4 bases, the J end lost 2 bases, and 8 bases lay between the germline ends. The CDR3 runs to 14 residues.

The rearrangement links TRBV11-1 to TRBJ1-5; 7 nucleotides align to TRBD1. The germline V gene has CDR1 SGHAT and CDR2 FQDESV (reference sequence). V lost 3 bases, J lost 2 bases, and 19 bases stayed unmatched. CDR3 length: 20 residues. The CDR3 sequence is CASSFSVVSYRGYGNQPQHF. CDR3 DNA: TGTGCCAGCAGCTTTTCGGTCGTGTCTTACAGGGGATATGGCAATCAGCCCCAGCATTTT.

This clonotype was counted only a few times. V is TRBV29-1 and J is TRBJ2-1; D might be TRBD1 or TRBD2, each matching 5 bases. Per the germline V gene, CDR1 is SQVTM and CDR2 is ANQGSEA. V lost 0 bases, J lost 1 base, and 10 bases lay in between. The CDR3 has 15 amino acids. The CDR3 nucleotides read TGCAGCGTTGAAGACCATGGGGGTTCCTACAATGAGCAGTTCTTC. This sequence encodes CSVEDHGGSYNEQFF.

This clonotype was picked up many times. The chain uses TRBV20-1 and TRBJ1-5, with a possible D match to TRBD1 (5 bases). The CDR3 covers 14 residues. Trimming cost V 3 bases and J 5 bases, with 14 bases left between them. Germline values: CDR1 DFQATT, CDR2 SNEGSKA (reference sequence). The CDR3 here is CSASTGPGHQPQHF. CDR3 nucleotides: TGCAGTGCTAGCACAGGCCCGGGGCATCAGCCCCAGCATTTT.

The V and J genes are TRBV10-3 and TRBJ2-5; TRBD1 agrees at 7 bases. Germline CDR1 ENHRY, CDR2 SYGVKD. CDR3 length: 13 residues. Trimming cost V 6 bases and J 2 bases; bases outside gene matches: 3. The CDR3 protein is CAIRETGQETQYF. DNA of the CDR3: TGTGCCATCAGGGAGACAGGGCAAGAGACCCAGTACTTC.

The chain couples TRBV12-3 or TRBV12-4 to TRBJ2-3; TRBD2 aligns across 12 bases. V lost 8 bases and J lost 4; bases outside the gene matches: 7. The CDR3 is 15 amino acids. This chain's CDR3 is CASQLASGRADTQYF. The CDR3 bases are TGTGCCAGCCAGCTGGCTAGCGGGAGGGCAGATACGCAGTATTTT.

This clonotype was recorded a few times. This chain links TRBV11-2 with TRBJ2-3; D is perhaps TRBD1 or TRBD2 (5 bases each). The V end lost 0 bases, the J end lost 6 bases, and 13 bases lay between the germline ends. The germline CDR1 and CDR2 sequences are SGHAT and FQNNGV. The CDR3 covers 15 residues. The CDR3 loop reads CASSLEDREGDTQYF. CDR3 sequence (DNA): TGTGCCAGCAGCTTAGAGGACCGCGAGGGGGATACGCAGTATTTT.

This clonotype was seen only a few times. CDR3 coding DNA: TGCAGTGCCCTCACTAGCTACGAGCAGTACTTC. It codes for CSALTSYEQYF. The rearrangement uses TRBV20-1 and TRBJ2-7; possibly TRBD2 for D (5 bases). The CDR3 runs to 11 residues. Per the germline V gene, CDR1 is DFQATT and CDR2 is SNEGSKA (reference sequence). Trimming left V 6 bases short and J 3 bases short, with 9 bases between.

Here the CDR3 DNA reads TGTGCCACCTCGGGAGATACCTACGAGCAGTACTTC. The encoded protein is CATSGDTYEQYF. V gene TRBV15 combines with J gene TRBJ2-7; D might be TRBD2 (6 bases). The germline V gene has CDR1 LNHNV and CDR2 YYDKDF (reference sequence). V dropped 8 bases and J dropped 2 bases, with 10 bases sitting between them. There are 12 residues in the CDR3.

This clonotype has a count of ten or more. The chain is built from TRBV15 and TRBJ2-3, with a weak D call TRBD2 (6 bases). Trimming shortened V by 3 bases and J by 0 bases, and 10 bases separated the two germline ends. The CDR3 is made up of 15 amino acids. From germline, CDR1 is LNHNV and CDR2 YYDKDF (reference sequence). The CDR3 region is CATSREGRSTDTQYF. In DNA form, the CDR3 reads TGTGCCACCAGCAGGGAGGGCCGCAGCACAGATACGCAGTATTTT. Looking up the rest from reference TRBV15 and TRBJ2-3 gives the full variable domain: DAMVIQNPRYQVTQFGKPVTLSCSQTLNHNVMYWYQQKSSQAPKLLFHYYDKDFNNEADTPDNFQSRRPNTSFCFLDIRSPGLGDTAMYLCATSREGRSTDTQYFGPGTRLTVL.

A few counts support this clonotype. The chain carries TRBV12-3 or TRBV12-4 and TRBJ2-1; 14 bases agree with TRBD2. This CDR3 contains 16 residues. The trim removed 6 bases at V and 10 bases at J, leaving 11 bases unmatched. The CDR3, as DNA: TGTGCCAGCAGACCCAACCGGGGACTAGCGGGAGAAGAGCAGTTCTTC. It codes for CASRPNRGLAGEEQFF.

V is TRBV3-1 and J is TRBJ1-1; D is ambiguous. Germline values: CDR1 LGHDT, CDR2 YNNKEL (reference sequence). The CDR3 sequence is 14 residues long. Trimming removed 0 bases at V and 6 bases at J, with 11 bases between. The CDR3 DNA sequence: TGTGCCAGCAGCCAAGAGGTGTCGGGGTCTGAAGCTTTCTTT. This encodes CASSQEVSGSEAFF.

This clonotype was counted only a few times. The V gene is TRBV7-2, the J gene TRBJ2-7; D is perhaps TRBD1 or TRBD2 (5 bases each). CDR3 length: 17 amino acids. Trimming cost V 2 bases and J 2 bases, with 19 bases left between them. From germline, CDR1 is SGHTA and CDR2 FQGNSA. CDR3 coding DNA: TGTGCCAGCAGCTTACCAGGATCCGGGACGGTAACCTACGAGCAGTACTTC. Translated, it gives CASSLPGSGTVTYEQYF. Full variable domain (remainder filled in from reference TRBV7-2 and TRBJ2-7): GAGVSQSPSNKVTEKGKDVELRCDPISGHTALYWYRQSLGQGLEFLIYFQGNSAPDKSGLPSDRFSAERTGGSVSTLTIQRTQQEDSAVYLCASSLPGSGTVTYEQYFGPGTRLTVT.

The chain joins TRBV27 to TRBJ2-1, with 10 bases identical to TRBD2. CDR3 length: 18 amino acids. The germline gives CDR1 MNHEY, CDR2 SMNVEV (reference sequence). J lost 7 bases, V lost 3 bases, and 15 bases had no gene match. Here the CDR3 DNA reads TGTGCCAGCAGTTTCCGGACTAGCGGATACTTAGGTGTGAATGAGCAGTTCTTC. As protein: CASSFRTSGYLGVNEQFF.

The gene calls are TRBV5-6 and TRBJ2-4, with a weak D call TRBD1 (6 bases). The CDR3 is 18 amino acids. The germline V gene encodes CDR1 SGHDT and CDR2 YYEEEE. The V end was cut by 0 bases, the J end by 1 base, with 17 bases between. The CDR3 loop reads CASSLVITGRGAKNIQYF. In DNA, the CDR3 is TGTGCCAGCAGCTTGGTGATTACAGGGCGCGGGGCCAAAAACATTCAGTACTTC.

At least ten counts were recorded for this clonotype. This rearrangement joins TRBV6-1 to TRBJ2-3; 8 bases match TRBD2. This CDR3 region has 14 residues. Unmatched junction bases numbered 13, after V lost 6 bases and J lost 11 bases. The V gene's germline CDR1 is MNHNS and CDR2 SASEGT. CDR3 nucleotides: TGTGCCAGCAGAGACCGGGAGGGATATACGATGCAGTATTTT. This sequence encodes CASRDREGYTMQYF.

As concerns this clonotype: One base away lies a much larger clone, so this may be a sequencing read error. The J gene is TRBJ2-3, the V gene TRBV20-1, with 7 bases that match TRBD2. The junction had 10 bases not matched to a gene; V was cut back by 3 bases and J by 4 bases. This CDR3 contains 15 residues. Germline V lookup: CDR1 DFQATT, CDR2 SNEGSKA (reference sequence). This CDR3 reads CSASVGGSESDTQYF. The CDR3 coding sequence is TGCAGTGCTAGCGTTGGCGGGAGTGAGTCAGATACGCAGTATTTT.

The chain links TRBV7-8 to TRBJ2-1, with a possible D match to TRBD1 (5 bases). The CDR3 length is 14 residues. Germline CDR1 SGHVS, CDR2 FQNEAQ. Deletions cut 0 bases from V and 9 bases from J, with 12 bases between. As DNA, the CDR3 is TGTGCCAGCAGCTTAGCAGGCAGGGAAGCTGAGCAGTTCTTC. Protein product: CASSLAGREAEQFF. The variable domain in full, completed from reference TRBV7-8 and TRBJ2-1, reads GAGVSQSPRYKVAKRGQDVALRCDPISGHVSLFWYQQALGQGPEFLTYFQNEAQLDKSGLPSDRFFAERPEGSVSTLKIQRTQQEDSAVYLCASSLAGREAEQFFGPGTRLTVL.